A selection of T cell receptor beta chains follows, all from one sample in a study of PD-1 blockade in mismatch repair-deficient tumors. Method: immunoSEQ multiplex PCR; TCRdb's copy keeps in-frame clones and lacks some. The repertoire holds some 120,000 clones, with around nine tenths as singletons. Specimen: peripheral blood, collected approximately 70 weeks after starting pembrolizumab. The receptors shown here come from an adult with mismatch repair-deficient cancer. CDR3s include the opening cysteine and the closing phenylalanine or tryptophan. A D gene is named only where the DNA matches it firmly. Part of the rows lack a size; the others show once, few, many or a class for expanded clones.

>-|TRBJ2-1|-|TRBV7-2
CASSSSGTPYNEQFF
TGTGCCAGCAGCTCATCCGGGACACCGTACAATGAGCAGTTCTTC
>TRBD1|TRBJ2-7|-|TRBV19
CASSPRVGTAYEQYF
TGTGCCAGTAGTCCAAGGGTCGGGACAGCCTACGAGCAGTACTTC
>-|TRBJ1-2|-|TRBV7-2
CASSFHRNVNYGYTF
TGTGCCAGCAGCTTTCATAGAAACGTTAACTATGGCTACACCTTC
>-|TRBJ2-3|-|TRBV14
CASSPPGQDTQYF
TGTGCCAGCAGCCCTCCGGGACAAGATACGCAGTATTTT
>-|TRBJ2-7|-|TRBV21-1
CASSRSLKLIYEQYF
TGTGCCAGCAGCCGCTCCCTAAAACTTATCTACGAGCAGTACTTC
>TRBD1|TRBJ2-7|-|TRBV6-6
CASSYPDREEQYF
TGTGCCAGCAGTTATCCGGACAGGGAGGAGCAGTACTTC
>TRBD2|TRBJ2-5|-|TRBV6-5
CASSYSGGTRETQYF
TGTGCCAGCAGTTACTCGGGGGGGACTAGGGAGACCCAGTACTTC
>-|TRBJ1-1|-|TRBV6-6
CASSYTGVNTEAFF
TGTGCCAGCAGTTACACCGGGGTGAACACTGAAGCTTTCTTT
>-|TRBJ2-7|-|TRBV19
CASSTGLTAYEQYF
TGTGCCAGTAGTACGGGACTGACCGCCTACGAGCAGTACTTC
>-|TRBJ2-1|-|TRBV27
CASSLLGGAGPLGQFF
TGTGCCAGCAGTTTATTAGGTGGGGCAGGGCCCTTGGGGCAGTTCTTC
>TRBD1|TRBJ1-1|-|TRBV5-1
CASSLGQGRSTEAFF
TGCGCCAGCAGCTTGGGACAGGGGAGGAGCACTGAAGCTTTCTTT
>TRBD1|TRBJ2-7|-|TRBV6-1
CASSDSGTAYEQYF
TGTGCCAGCAGTGATTCCGGGACAGCCTACGAGCAGTACTTC
>-|TRBJ2-5|few|TRBV27
CATHTGSSETQYF
TGTGCCACCCACACAGGGTCCTCGGAGACCCAGTACTTC
>TRBD1|TRBJ1-1|-|TRBV7-2
CASSLVPPGQGTTMAEAFF
TGTGCCAGCAGCTTAGTCCCCCCCGGACAGGGGACTACGATGGCTGAAGCTTTCTTT
>TRBD1|TRBJ1-1|-|TRBV9
CASSVDRGDTEAFF
TGTGCCAGCAGCGTGGACAGGGGGGACACTGAAGCTTTCTTT
>-|TRBJ1-2|-|TRBV6-5
CASSYRATGDYGYTF
TGTGCCAGCAGTTATAGGGCGACAGGAGACTATGGCTACACCTTC
>-|TRBJ2-1|-|TRBV21-1
CASSKEKDGRGDTNEQFF
TGTGCCAGCAGCAAAGAAAAGGACGGGAGAGGAGACACGAATGAGCAGTTCTTC
>-|TRBJ2-1|-|TRBV9
CASNLGRDNEQFF
TGTGCCAGCAATCTAGGGCGGGACAATGAGCAGTTCTTC
>-|TRBJ2-7|-|TRBV5-6
CASSIYRVISYEQYF
TGTGCCAGCAGCATTTACAGGGTAATCTCCTACGAGCAGTACTTC
>TRBD1|TRBJ1-5|-|TRBV5-6
CASSFTGGWNQPQHF
TGTGCCAGCAGCTTCACAGGGGGATGGAATCAGCCCCAGCATTTT
>TRBD1|TRBJ1-5|-|TRBV15
CATSREGRGQNQPQHF
TGTGCCACCAGCAGAGAGGGCAGGGGGCAGAATCAGCCCCAGCATTTT
>-|TRBJ1-4|-|TRBV7-9
CASSFPDSLEKLFF
TGTGCCAGCAGCTTCCCCGATTCTTTGGAAAAACTGTTTTTT
>-|TRBJ2-1|once|TRBV5-5
CASSLGPGTGNEQFF
TGTGCCAGCAGCTTGGGCCCCGGGACGGGCAATGAGCAGTTCTTC
>TRBD2|TRBJ2-3|-|TRBV29-1
CSVVMTSGGLTDTQYF
TGCAGCGTTGTTATGACTAGCGGGGGACTCACAGATACGCAGTATTTT
>TRBD1|TRBJ1-2|-|TRBV29-1
CSIDRTGGGWDYGYTF
TGCAGCATCGACCGGACAGGGGGGGGTTGGGACTATGGCTACACCTTC
>-|TRBJ2-4|once|TRBV27
CASSHRGSKNIQYF
TGTGCCAGCAGTCACCGGGGATCCAAAAACATTCAGTACTTC
>TRBD2|TRBJ2-5|-|TRBV7-3
CASSSYPGRGRAVGLGETQYF
TGTGCCAGCAGCTCGTACCCCGGGCGCGGGAGGGCCGTCGGTTTGGGTGAGACCCAGTACTTC
>-|TRBJ1-1|-|TRBV4-1
CASSQKVGVGTGAFF
TGCGCCAGCAGCCAAAAAGTGGGGGTCGGCACAGGAGCTTTCTTT
>TRBD2|TRBJ2-1|-|TRBV4-1
CASSQGGTSGVYNEQFF
TGCGCCAGCAGCCAAGGGGGGACTAGCGGGGTCTACAATGAGCAGTTCTTC
>-|TRBJ2-3|-|TRBV10-3
CAITSSTDTQYF
TGTGCCATCACATCAAGCACAGATACGCAGTATTTT
>-|TRBJ1-1|-|TRBV5-4
CASSLGSTEAFF
TGTGCCAGCAGCCTGGGGAGTACTGAAGCTTTCTTT
>-|TRBJ2-2|few|TRBV19
CASRRAFENTGELFF
TGTGCCAGCAGAAGAGCATTCGAGAACACCGGGGAGCTGTTTTTT
>TRBD1|TRBJ2-3|-|TRBV23-1
CASSQSPGQHTDTQYF
TGCGCCAGCAGTCAATCCCCGGGACAGCACACAGATACGCAGTATTTT
>-|TRBJ2-1|-|TRBV15
CATKQRRDGLVPPYNEQFF
TGTGCCACCAAACAGAGGCGGGACGGTTTGGTACCCCCCTACAATGAGCAGTTCTTC
>-|TRBJ1-1|-|TRBV4-1
CASSRAENTEAFF
TGCGCCAGCAGCCGTGCAGAGAACACTGAAGCTTTCTTT
>-|TRBJ1-1|-|TRBV19
CASSIWTPRTEAFF
TGTGCCAGTAGTATCTGGACCCCAAGAACTGAAGCTTTCTTT
>-|TRBJ1-2|-|TRBV5-1
CASSFRGQQGRGYGYTF
TGCGCCAGCAGCTTCAGGGGCCAACAGGGACGCGGCTATGGCTACACCTTC
>TRBD1|TRBJ2-7|-|TRBV15
CATSRAQGPEQYF
TGTGCCACCAGCAGGGCACAGGGGCCCGAGCAGTACTTC
>TRBD2|TRBJ2-7|-|TRBV28
CASSELAGNEQYF
TGTGCCAGCAGCGAACTAGCGGGAAACGAGCAGTACTTC